What follows describes a single T cell receptor beta chain. Its matching antigen is unknown. Profiled with immunoSEQ multiplex PCR; TCRdb holds only in-frame clones, not every one. The sample holds 160,000 or so clones; 85% to 90% are singletons and the top ten take about 1.5%. The donors were members of the validation cohort, which comprised roughly 130 subjects and was separate from the first cohort of 666 subjects. This record comes from a study of cytomegalovirus exposure and HLA in healthy donors. General study findings and limits: Some TCR beta chains (around 180 of them) were listed as cytomegalovirus-associated. In vitro assays verified that a few CMV-associated chains recognized CMV antigens specifically.

CDR1 SGHTA and CDR2 FQGNSA come from the germline V gene. The CDR3 has 14 amino acids. With 5 bases removed from V and 5 bases from J, the gap between germline ends came to 15 bases. Sequenced input: PBMCs. The TCR originated in a woman in her 30s in good health and CMV-seronegative. The V and J genes are TRBV7-2 and TRBJ1-2; D perhaps matches TRBD1 (6 bases). In DNA, the CDR3 is TGTGCCAGCAGCCAGAATACAGGGATTTATGGCTACACCTTC. Translation: CASSQNTGIYGYTF.